Each of the 18 T cell receptor beta chains below was sequenced from the same sample in a study of blood T cells in healthy people across ages. Next came a second PCR, run for about 6 to 12 cycles, which used a sample-barcoded 5' primer along with a J-beta primer mix. TCRdb recomputed calls from the 5' RACE reads with MiXCR, one row per CDR3 protein. This table holds 700,000 or so distinct CDR3 sequences, 22% found once. Sequenced: blood. These receptors came from a man between 65 and 85 years old in good health.

This clonotype has more than one count but fewer than ten. The rearrangement links TRBV12-3 or TRBV12-4 to TRBJ2-1; a weak D match, TRBD1 (6 bases). Trimming stripped 7 bases from V and 0 bases from J, with 19 bases between. The CDR3 totals 17 residues. The CDR3 DNA is TGTGCCAGCAACGACCCTGGGGGCGGCAGCTCCTACAATGAGCAGTTCTTC. The encoded protein is CASNDPGGGSSYNEQFF.

The gene calls are TRBV5-8 and TRBJ1-1; D not resolved. Germline CDR1 and CDR2: SGHTS and YDEGEE. Trimming removed 4 bases at V and 3 bases at J, with 19 bases between. The CDR3 spans 16 residues. For the CDR3, the DNA is TGTGCCAGCAGCCCCTATGGGGTCGCAGCCCACACTGAAGCTTTCTTT. Protein sequence: CASSPYGVAAHTEAFF.

This clonotype was detected only a few times. One junction end does not reproduce the germline sequence, and a read error may be involved. DNA for the CDR3: TGCGCCAGCAGCCAAGATACGGCCCAAGGGACCCAGTACTTC. It specifies CASSQDTAQGTQYF. This rearrangement joins TRBV4-1 to TRBJ2-5; D is undetermined. Germline CDR1 MGHRA, CDR2 YSYEKL. The CDR3 loop spans 14 amino acids.

The genes are TRBV5-6 and TRBJ1-3; a weak D match, TRBD1 (6 bases). V dropped 4 bases and J dropped 0 bases, with 14 bases sitting between them. Germline V lookup: CDR1 SGHDT, CDR2 YYEEEE. This CDR3 has 16 residues. CDR3 protein: CASSRTDVISGNTIYF. The CDR3 region has the DNA TGTGCCAGCAGCCGGACAGATGTGATCTCTGGAAACACCATATATTTT.

This clonotype was recorded a few times. The V gene is TRBV10-3, the J gene TRBJ2-3; weak D call: TRBD1 (5 bases). With 3 bases removed from V and 0 bases from J, the gap between germline ends came to 10 bases. The CDR3 consists of 15 residues. Germline CDR1 is ENHRY and CDR2 is SYGVKD. The CDR3 nucleotides are TGTGCCATCAGTGAATACAGGTCTAGCACAGATACGCAGTATTTT. It encodes CAISEYRSSTDTQYF.

The chain combines TRBV20-1 with TRBJ2-3, with 7 bases fitting TRBD2. The V gene end was trimmed by 4 bases and the J gene end by 0 bases; junction bases not matched to a gene: 7. The CDR3 length is 15 residues. Per germline, CDR1 DFQATT and CDR2 SNEGSKA (reference sequence). CDR3 DNA: TGCAGTGCTACGACGGGACTACCGAGCACAGATACGCAGTATTTT. Its translation is CSATTGLPSTDTQYF.

CDR3 sequence (DNA): TGCAGTGCTAGTTACGGACAGCTGAACACTGAAGCTTTCTTT. Translated, it gives CSASYGQLNTEAFF. The chain combines TRBV20-1 with TRBJ1-1; possible D gene TRBD1, 6 bases. Germline CDR1 reads DFQATT; CDR2 reads SNEGSKA (reference sequence). The CDR3 runs 14 residues. Trimming left V 3 bases short and J 0 bases short, with 11 bases between.

The sample holds a few counts of this clonotype. The V and J genes are TRBV6-2 or TRBV6-3 and TRBJ1-5, with 11 bases fitting TRBD1. V was pared by 0 bases and J by 5 bases, with 3 bases of the junction left unmatched. CDR1 and CDR2 (germline): MNHEY, SVGEGT. The CDR3 consists of 16 residues. CDR3 bases: TGTGCCAGCAGTTACTCAGGGACAGGGGGGGATCAGCCCCAGCATTTT. It encodes CASSYSGTGGDQPQHF.

The genes are TRBV5-1 and TRBJ2-1; TRBD2 matches 10 bases. The CDR3 spans 17 residues. From germline, CDR1 is SGHRS and CDR2 YFSETQ. J lost 7 bases, V lost 5 bases, and 15 bases had no gene match. CDR3 DNA: TGCGCCAGCAGTTTCGGGCTAGCGGGAGTTGAGTCGAATGAGCAGTTCTTC. Amino acid sequence: CASSFGLAGVESNEQFF.

The J gene is TRBJ2-1, the V gene TRBV28; 14 nucleotides line up with TRBD2. TRBJ2-7 matches the DNA end more closely, so the J call is doubtful. Germline CDR1 MDHEN, CDR2 SYDVKM. This CDR3 is built from 15 residues. The CDR3: CASSLGTSGRGEQYF. As DNA, the CDR3 is TGTGCCAGCAGTTTAGGGACTAGCGGGAGAGGCGAGCAGTACTTC.

This clonotype was counted once. The chain links TRBV28 to TRBJ2-4, with 9 bases that match TRBD1. V shed 2 bases, J shed 7 bases, and the junction held 12 bases outside the gene matches. This CDR3 is built from 17 residues. The germline gives CDR1 MDHEN, CDR2 SYDVKM. Written as DNA, the CDR3 is TGTGCCAGCAGTTTAAGGGGGGCCGGGACAGGGATGAACATTCAGTACTTC. Its translation is CASSLRGAGTGMNIQYF.

This clonotype was seen a few times. This sequence joins TRBV7-2 and TRBJ2-5, with D unresolved. From germline, CDR1 is SGHTA and CDR2 FQGNSA. The V gene lost 3 bases and the J gene lost 1 base, with 9 bases spanning the gap. This CDR3 spans 14 amino acids. CDR3 in DNA: TGTGCCAGCAGCTTTGCCGGGTCCCAAGAGACCCAGTACTTC. As protein: CASSFAGSQETQYF.

This clonotype has a handful of counts. The rearrangement uses TRBV28 and TRBJ1-2; D gene ambiguous. V dropped 8 bases and J dropped 0 bases, with 19 bases sitting between them. Looked up from germline, CDR1 is MDHEN and CDR2 is SYDVKM. The CDR3 consists of 16 residues. CDR3 DNA sequence: TGTGCCAGCGAGTCCAGTCGGGTAAATGCTAACTATGGCTACACCTTC. It is translated as CASESSRVNANYGYTF.

This clonotype was seen repeatedly, ten times or more. The chain couples TRBV7-2 to TRBJ2-3; no clear D. V was cut by 5 bases and J by 0 bases, with 12 bases left in between. Germline assignment: CDR1 SGHTA and CDR2 FQGNSA. There are 15 residues in the CDR3. CDR3 sequence reads: CASSHRTVSTDTQYF. As DNA, the CDR3 is TGTGCCAGCAGCCATCGGACCGTAAGCACAGATACGCAGTATTTT.

This clonotype was counted only a few times. This rearrangement joins TRBV29-1 to TRBJ2-3; tentative D call: TRBD2 (6 bases). V was shortened by 3 bases and J by 3 bases, with 16 bases between the two germline ends. Germline V gene lookup returns CDR1 SQVTM and CDR2 ANQGSEA. This CDR3 has 15 amino acids. The CDR3 nucleotides read TGCAGCGTTGACTCCCCCCCGACTAGTACAGATACGCAGTATTTT. Residues: CSVDSPPTSTDTQYF.

This clonotype appeared many times. The chain recombines TRBV7-2 with TRBJ2-1; D perhaps matches TRBD1 (6 bases). The V end was cut by 5 bases, the J end by 3 bases, with 14 bases between. The CDR3 contains 15 residues. Germline CDR1 SGHTA, CDR2 FQGNSA. DNA of the CDR3: TGTGCCAGCAGCCAAGGGGACACCAACTACAATGAGCAGTTCTTC. As protein: CASSQGDTNYNEQFF.

This clonotype has just a few counts. This sequence joins TRBV5-1 and TRBJ2-1; TRBD1 is a possible D gene (5 bases). Germline V gives CDR1 SGHRS, CDR2 YFSETQ. Trimming shortened V by 5 bases and J by 1 base, and 7 bases separated the two germline ends. CDR3 length: 13 residues. CDR3 in amino acids: CASRQESYNEQFF. CDR3 DNA: TGCGCCAGCAGACAGGAATCCTACAATGAGCAGTTCTTC.

This clonotype was counted once. J is TRBJ2-5 and V is TRBV28, with 11 positions matching TRBD2. The CDR3 has 16 amino acids. CDR1 is MDHEN, CDR2 SYDVKM, per germline. The junction had 8 bases not matched to a gene; V was cut back by 5 bases and J by 3 bases. The CDR3 DNA sequence: TGTGCCAGCAGTGACGGACTAGCGGGTTTTAAAGAGACCCAGTACTTC. Protein: CASSDGLAGFKETQYF.